This T cell receptor beta chain was captured in a study of beta chain features in type 1 diabetes. About the study: In age, gender and cell yields, patients were similar to healthy donors.

Sequencing targeted expressed TCRB transcripts, as all isolated RNA had been reverse transcribed. TCRdb's table, derived via immunoSEQ multiplex PCR, lists solely in-frame clones and lacks some. The table records under 300,000 clones, roughly 20% of them present only once. CDR3 length equals 15 residues. The V and J ends lost 0 bases and 2 bases respectively, with 10 bases between them. Germline lookup yields CDR1 LGHNA and CDR2 YSLEER. General study points: When cDNA is sequenced, cells with high TCR expression could be over-represented. Moderate yet significant TCRB CDR3 shortening was seen in Type 1 diabetes patients in all four CD4+ subsets.

This clone was observed a handful of times. Its specificity is unknown. V is TRBV4-3 and J is TRBJ2-5, with D maybe TRBD2 (5 bases). The source is a woman aged 40 to 50 with type 1 diabetes. The sample was naive CD4+ T cells from blood. The CDR3 sequence is CASSQDSSVQETQYF. The CDR3 region has the DNA TGCGCCAGCAGCCAAGATAGTAGCGTTCAAGAGACCCAGTACTTC.